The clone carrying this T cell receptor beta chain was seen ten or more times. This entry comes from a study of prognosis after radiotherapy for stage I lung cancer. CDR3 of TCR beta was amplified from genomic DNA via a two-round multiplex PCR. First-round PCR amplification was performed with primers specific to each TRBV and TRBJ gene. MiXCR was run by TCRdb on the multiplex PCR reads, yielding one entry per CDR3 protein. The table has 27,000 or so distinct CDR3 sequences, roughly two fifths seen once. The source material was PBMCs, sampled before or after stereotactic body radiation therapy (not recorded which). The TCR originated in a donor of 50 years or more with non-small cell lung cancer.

CDR3: CASSYQGSNQPQHF. The CDR3 DNA is TGTGCCAGCAGTTACCAGGGTTCCAATCAGCCCCAGCATTTT. This chain connects TRBV2 to TRBJ1-5, with D maybe TRBD1 (5 bases). Germline CDR1 reads SNHLY; CDR2 reads FYNNEI. The CDR3 extends over 14 amino acids. Trimming stripped 5 bases from V and 3 bases from J, with 11 bases between.